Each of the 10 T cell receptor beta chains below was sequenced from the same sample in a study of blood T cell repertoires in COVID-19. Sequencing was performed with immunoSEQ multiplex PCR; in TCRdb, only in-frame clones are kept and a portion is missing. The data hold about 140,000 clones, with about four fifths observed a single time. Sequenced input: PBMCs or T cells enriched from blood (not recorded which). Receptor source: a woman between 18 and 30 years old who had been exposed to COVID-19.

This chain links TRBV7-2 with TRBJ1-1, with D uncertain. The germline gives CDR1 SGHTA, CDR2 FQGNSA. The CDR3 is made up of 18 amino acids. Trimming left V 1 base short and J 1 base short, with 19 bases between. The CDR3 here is CASSLVWGALHGNTEAFF. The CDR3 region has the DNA TGTGCCAGCAGCTTAGTGTGGGGAGCTCTTCATGGGAACACTGAAGCTTTCTTT.

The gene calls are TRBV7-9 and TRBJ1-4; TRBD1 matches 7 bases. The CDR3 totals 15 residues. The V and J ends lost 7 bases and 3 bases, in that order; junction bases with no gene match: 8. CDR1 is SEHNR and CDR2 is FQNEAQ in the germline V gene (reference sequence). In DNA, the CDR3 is TGTGCCAGCAACATACAGGGGACAGCTAATGAAAAACTGTTTTTT. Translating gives CASNIQGTANEKLFF.

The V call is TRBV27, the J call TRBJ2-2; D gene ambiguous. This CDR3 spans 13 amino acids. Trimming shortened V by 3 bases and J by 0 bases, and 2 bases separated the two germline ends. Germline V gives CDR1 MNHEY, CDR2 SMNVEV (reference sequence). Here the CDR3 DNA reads TGTGCCAGCAGTTTCGCGAACACCGGGGAGCTGTTTTTT. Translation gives CASSFANTGELFF.

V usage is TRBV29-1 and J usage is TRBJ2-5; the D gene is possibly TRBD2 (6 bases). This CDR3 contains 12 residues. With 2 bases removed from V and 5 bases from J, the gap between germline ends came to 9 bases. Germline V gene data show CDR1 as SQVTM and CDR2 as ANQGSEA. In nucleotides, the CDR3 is TGCAGCGTTGAATCTGGGGGGGAGACCCAGTACTTC. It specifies CSVESGGETQYF.

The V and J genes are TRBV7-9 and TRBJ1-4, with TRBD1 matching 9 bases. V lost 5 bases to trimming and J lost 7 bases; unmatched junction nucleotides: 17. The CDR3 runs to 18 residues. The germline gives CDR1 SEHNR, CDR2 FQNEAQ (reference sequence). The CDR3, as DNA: TGTGCCAGCAGCACACAAGGGACAGGGAGTCGGGACTTTGAAAAACTGTTTTTT. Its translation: CASSTQGTGSRDFEKLFF. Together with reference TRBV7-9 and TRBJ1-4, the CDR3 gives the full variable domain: DTGVSQNPRHKITKRGQNVTFRCDPISEHNRLYWYRQTLGQGPEFLTYFQNEAQLEKSRLLSDRFSAERPKGSFSTLEIQRTEQGDSAMYLCASSTQGTGSRDFEKLFFGSGTQLSVL.

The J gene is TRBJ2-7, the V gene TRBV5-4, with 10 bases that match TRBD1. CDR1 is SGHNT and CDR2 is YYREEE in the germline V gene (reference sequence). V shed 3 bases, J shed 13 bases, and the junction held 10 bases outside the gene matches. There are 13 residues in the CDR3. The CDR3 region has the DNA TGTGCCAGCAGCTCACGGACAGGGGGTAAGGTTTACTTC. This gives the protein CASSSRTGGKVYF.

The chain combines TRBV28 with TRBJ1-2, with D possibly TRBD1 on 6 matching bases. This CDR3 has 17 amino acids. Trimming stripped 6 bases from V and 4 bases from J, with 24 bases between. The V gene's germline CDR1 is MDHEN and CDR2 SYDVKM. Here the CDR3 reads CASRPTGGGEGPYGYTF. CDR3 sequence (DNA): TGTGCCAGCAGACCCACCGGGGGCGGGGAGGGCCCCTATGGCTACACCTTC.

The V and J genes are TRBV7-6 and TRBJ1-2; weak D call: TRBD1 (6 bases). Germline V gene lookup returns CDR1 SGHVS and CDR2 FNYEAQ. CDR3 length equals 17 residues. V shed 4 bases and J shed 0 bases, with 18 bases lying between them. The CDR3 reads CASSSGTQGHSNYGYTF. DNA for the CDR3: TGTGCCAGCAGCTCGGGCACACAGGGTCACTCTAACTATGGCTACACCTTC.

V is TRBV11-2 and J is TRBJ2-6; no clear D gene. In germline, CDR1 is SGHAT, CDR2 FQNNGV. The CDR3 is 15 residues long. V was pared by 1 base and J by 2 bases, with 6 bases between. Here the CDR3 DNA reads TGTGCCAGCAGCTTAGTAGTCCCTGGGGCCAACGTCCTGACTTTC. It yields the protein CASSLVVPGANVLTF.

The CDR3 nucleotides are TGTGCCAGCAGTGGGTTCACAGGAAACTATGGCTACACCTTC. Its translation is CASSGFTGNYGYTF. The rearrangement links TRBV6-2 or TRBV6-3 to TRBJ1-2, with D perhaps matching TRBD1 (5 bases). Per the germline V gene, CDR1 is MNHEY and CDR2 is SVGEGT. The CDR3 spans 14 residues. Trimming took off 5 bases at V and 2 bases at J, with 12 bases between the two ends.